One and the same sample provided the 27 T cell receptor beta chains below, sequenced in a study of T cells after posttransplantation cyclophosphamide. The method was immunoSEQ multiplex PCR; TCRdb's version includes in-frame clones alone and lacks a portion of them. The sample contains 15,000 to 25,000 clones, around 90% of which appear only once. Treatment was busulfan-fludarabine conditioning, a marrow graft, and cyclophosphamide on days +3 and +4. The material was PBMCs, obtained after allogeneic stem cell transplant with posttransplant cyclophosphamide. The receptors originated from a female patient aged 40 to 50 who received an allogeneic stem cell transplant from a related donor, was CMV-positive, and had no GVHD. Some of these T cells may belong to the graft donor.

This chain uses TRBV18 with TRBJ2-6, with a weak D call TRBD2 (6 bases). The CDR3 covers 18 residues. Trimming took 5 bases from V and 0 from J, leaving 17 bases between them. Germline values: CDR1 KGHSH, CDR2 LQKENI. The chain's CDR3 is CASSARRGFPSGANVLTF. CDR3 coding DNA: TGTGCCAGCTCAGCTAGGAGGGGATTCCCCTCTGGGGCCAACGTCCTGACTTTC.

The genes are TRBV5-8 and TRBJ2-1; D not resolved. V was shortened by 2 bases and J by 8 bases, with 8 bases between the two germline ends. The germline CDR1 and CDR2 sequences are SGHTS and YDEGEE. CDR3 length equals 12 residues. The CDR3 sequence: CASSFLVYEQFF. As DNA, the CDR3 is TGTGCCAGCAGCTTTTTAGTATATGAGCAGTTCTTC.

This chain uses TRBV4-3 with TRBJ2-2, with a weak D call TRBD2 (5 bases). The CDR3 contains 16 residues. In germline, CDR1 is LGHNA, CDR2 YSLEER. Trimming removed 2 bases at V and 1 base at J, with 11 bases between. Here the CDR3 reads CASSQNFGMNTGELFF. The CDR3 coding sequence is TGCGCCAGCAGCCAAAATTTCGGGATGAACACCGGGGAGCTGTTTTTT.

This rearrangement joins TRBV7-6 to TRBJ2-2, with 8 bases aligning to TRBD2. In germline, CDR1 is SGHVS, CDR2 FNYEAQ. CDR3 length equals 14 residues. V was clipped by 5 bases and J by 6 bases; unmatched bases: 5. This CDR3 reads CASSALRGAGELFF. In nucleotides, the CDR3 is TGTGCCAGCAGCGCTCTGCGGGGGGCCGGGGAGCTGTTTTTT.

The chain is built from TRBV19 and TRBJ2-1; 9 nucleotides line up with TRBD2. V lost 3 bases to trimming and J lost 3 bases; unmatched junction nucleotides: 3. Germline loops: CDR1 LNHDA, CDR2 SQIVND (reference sequence). The CDR3 is 15 amino acids. The CDR3 sequence is CASSMGREGYNEQFF. Here the CDR3 DNA reads TGTGCCAGTAGTATGGGGCGGGAGGGCTACAATGAGCAGTTCTTC.

A single count supports this clone. V usage is TRBV18 and J usage is TRBJ1-6, with unresolved D. Trimming took off 0 bases at V and 7 bases at J, with 10 bases between the two ends. This CDR3 region has 15 residues. Germline V gives CDR1 KGHSH, CDR2 LQKENI. The CDR3 loop reads CASSPPFGVNSPLHF. The CDR3 nucleotides read TGTGCCAGCTCACCACCTTTCGGAGTCAATTCACCCCTCCACTTT.

The chain joins TRBV9 to TRBJ2-3, with a weak D call TRBD2 (7 bases). This CDR3 spans 15 amino acids. Germline lookup yields CDR1 SGDLS and CDR2 YYNGEE. V shed 4 bases and J shed 3 bases, with 15 bases lying between them. CDR3 loop: CASSRGGGGTDTQYF. The DNA of the CDR3 is TGTGCCAGCAGCCGAGGAGGGGGGGGGACAGATACGCAGTATTTT.

The CDR3 coding sequence is TGTGCCAGCAGCAGACCTCCAATGGCTTGGAGTAGCACAGATACGCAGTATTTT. This translates into CASSRPPMAWSSTDTQYF. The V gene is TRBV21-1, the J gene TRBJ2-3; the table calls TRBD2, which could not be checked here. TRBV21-1 corresponds to a pseudogene. CDR3 size: 18 residues.

The chain links TRBV30 to TRBJ1-5; no reliable D call. There are 13 residues in the CDR3. Germline CDR1 reads GTSNPN; CDR2 reads SVGIG (reference sequence). Trimming took 4 bases from V and 7 from J, leaving 14 bases between them. As DNA, the CDR3 is TGTGCCTGGACCCGAGCAGAGGGACAGCCCCAGCATTTT. Protein sequence: CAWTRAEGQPQHF.

The gene calls are TRBV5-1 and TRBJ2-1, with 12 bases lining up with TRBD2. The CDR3 has 16 amino acids. V lost 4 bases to trimming and J lost 8 bases; unmatched junction nucleotides: 10. Germline V gives CDR1 SGHRS, CDR2 YFSETQ. The CDR3, as DNA: TGCGCCAGCAGCCCTTTGACTAGCGGGAGTGATCATGAGCAGTTCTTC. Translation gives CASSPLTSGSDHEQFF.

The CDR3 coding sequence is TGTGCCAGCTCACCTACGGGACAGGGAATAGCAGCTTTCTTT. Translated, it gives CASSPTGQGIAAFF. The genes are TRBV18 and TRBJ1-1; the match to TRBD1 covers 9 bases. Trimming took 3 bases from V and 10 from J; bases not matched to a gene: 9. Germline loops: CDR1 KGHSH, CDR2 LQKENI. CDR3 length equals 14 residues.

This clone was found once. V usage is TRBV12-2 and J usage is TRBJ2-1; the D call of TRBD2 is as the table states it, not checked on the DNA. TRBV12-2 is a pseudogene segment. The CDR3 contains 14 residues. Here the CDR3 DNA reads TGTGCAAGTCGGTCGGGAGGGTCCTACAATGAGCAGTTCTTC. Protein sequence: CASRSGGSYNEQFF.

The chain carries TRBV4-2 and TRBJ2-5; the match to TRBD1 covers 7 bases. The CDR3 has 17 residues. Trimming took 0 bases from V and 1 from J; bases not matched to a gene: 8. CDR1 and CDR2 (germline): LGHNA, YNFKEQ. CDR3 protein: CASSQDNARDSQETQYF. The CDR3 DNA follows: TGTGCCAGCAGCCAAGATAACGCCCGGGACAGCCAAGAGACCCAGTACTTC.

This sequence joins TRBV7-2 and TRBJ2-5; TRBD2 aligns across 13 bases. This CDR3 contains 15 residues. J gave up 5 bases and V 5 bases, and 5 bases lay outside the gene matches. Germline V gives CDR1 SGHTA, CDR2 FQGNSA. The CDR3: CASSKGLAGRETQYF. CDR3 in DNA: TGTGCCAGCAGCAAGGGACTAGCGGGGAGGGAGACCCAGTACTTC.

This clone has more than one count but fewer than ten. This chain connects TRBV19 to TRBJ2-2, with D perhaps matching TRBD1 (5 bases). The CDR3 is 13 residues long. CDR1 LNHDA and CDR2 SQIVND come from the germline V gene (reference sequence). Trimming pared 5 bases from V and 6 bases from J, leaving 10 bases between. The CDR3 is CASSAQVAGELFF. The CDR3, as DNA: TGTGCCAGTAGTGCACAGGTCGCCGGGGAGCTGTTTTTT.

This chain joins TRBV28 and TRBJ2-3; 9 positions agree with TRBD2. Germline V gives CDR1 MDHEN, CDR2 SYDVKM. J lost 0 bases, V lost 3 bases, and 4 bases had no gene match. This CDR3 is built from 16 residues. CDR3 loop: CASSFLAGTSTDTQYF. Here the CDR3 DNA reads TGTGCCAGCAGTTTCCTAGCGGGAACTAGCACAGATACGCAGTATTTT.

This sequence joins TRBV28 and TRBJ2-7, with 8 bases that match TRBD1. CDR1 and CDR2 (germline): MDHEN, SYDVKM. The CDR3 is made up of 15 amino acids. Trimming at V came to 5 bases and at J to 1 base, leaving 7 bases not matched to a gene. The CDR3 here is CASSSSGGESYEQYF. The CDR3 coding sequence is TGTGCCAGCAGTAGCTCAGGGGGCGAGTCCTACGAGCAGTACTTC.

By share, this clone counts as medium-sized. This chain links TRBV4-3 with TRBJ2-7; 8 bases fit TRBD1. This CDR3 region has 15 residues. The germline gives CDR1 LGHNA, CDR2 YSLEER. Unmatched junction bases numbered 6, after V lost 0 bases and J lost 5 bases. The CDR3 loop reads CASSQEGTGGDEQYF. The CDR3 DNA reads TGCGCCAGCAGCCAAGAGGGGACAGGCGGGGACGAGCAGTACTTC.

This clone was detected once. The J gene is TRBJ1-1, the V gene TRBV29-1; 10 nucleotides line up with TRBD1. The V segment lost 6 bases and the J segment 5 bases; nucleotides outside the gene matches: 3. Germline values: CDR1 SQVTM, CDR2 ANQGSEA. CDR3 length equals 12 residues. CDR3 sequence reads: CSVGGQGTEAFF. As DNA, the CDR3 is TGCAGCGTGGGGGGACAGGGGACTGAAGCTTTCTTT.

This clone was counted only a few times. The J gene is TRBJ2-1, the V gene TRBV9, with 10 bases identical to TRBD2. This CDR3 comprises 16 residues. Germline CDR1 is SGDLS and CDR2 is YYNGEE. V was pared by 2 bases and J by 8 bases, with 10 bases of the junction left unmatched. CDR3 in amino acids: CASSVLAGGPGDEQFF. The CDR3 coding sequence is TGTGCCAGCAGCGTTTTAGCGGGAGGCCCCGGGGATGAGCAGTTCTTC. The full variable domain, its missing parts supplied by reference TRBV9 and TRBJ2-1, is DSGVTQTPKHLITATGQRVTLRCSPRSGDLSVYWYQQSLDQGLQFLIQYYNGEERAKGNILERFSAQQFPDLHSELNLSSLELGDSALYFCASSVLAGGPGDEQFFGPGTRLTVL.

The CDR3 coding sequence is TGTGCCAGCAGCAGCGGACAGGGGCAGGAAAAACTGTTTTTT. Translating it yields CASSSGQGQEKLFF. The V call is TRBV9, the J call TRBJ1-4; TRBD1 matches 9 bases. V shed 4 bases, J shed 8 bases, and the junction held 6 bases outside the gene matches. This CDR3 comprises 14 residues. The V gene's germline CDR1 is SGDLS and CDR2 YYNGEE.

V and J are TRBV7-8 and TRBJ2-6; 8 bases fit TRBD2. CDR3 length: 18 residues. V was clipped by 5 bases and J by 4 bases; unmatched bases: 13. The germline V gene encodes CDR1 SGHVS and CDR2 FQNEAQ. The CDR3, as DNA: TGTGCCAGCAGCCCGCGGCCGGGAGGGCCGCACGGGGCCAACGTCCTGACTTTC. Its translation is CASSPRPGGPHGANVLTF.

The chain recombines TRBV19 with TRBJ2-1; 12 nucleotides match TRBD2. V lost 3 bases, J lost 5 bases, and 8 bases stayed unmatched. Looked up from germline, CDR1 is LNHDA and CDR2 is SQIVND (reference sequence). The CDR3 is 17 residues long. The CDR3 DNA sequence: TGTGCCAGTAGTATCTGGCTAGCGGGAGGGGGGCACAATGAGCAGTTCTTC. This sequence encodes CASSIWLAGGGHNEQFF.

The chain couples TRBV27 to TRBJ1-1; a possible D gene is TRBD1 (5 bases). This CDR3 is built from 17 residues. Trimming removed 0 bases from V and 0 bases from J, with 14 bases in between. Germline assignment: CDR1 MNHEY and CDR2 SMNVEV (reference sequence). The CDR3 protein is CASSLSVGGGVNTEAFF. Here the CDR3 DNA reads TGTGCCAGCAGTTTATCGGTGGGGGGAGGAGTGAACACTGAAGCTTTCTTT.

The rearrangement uses TRBV30 and TRBJ1-1; no clear D. Trimming took 4 bases from V and 4 from J, leaving 13 bases between them. Per germline, CDR1 GTSNPN and CDR2 SVGIG (reference sequence). The CDR3 totals 13 residues. The CDR3 DNA reads as TGTGCCTGGACAGGACGGGAGTTCACTGAAGCTTTCTTT. Protein sequence: CAWTGREFTEAFF.

V gene TRBV2 combines with J gene TRBJ2-5; 12 nucleotides agree with TRBD1. From germline, CDR1 is SNHLY and CDR2 FYNNEI. The CDR3 has 15 residues. V was clipped by 6 bases and J by 5 bases; unmatched bases: 7. CDR3 region: CASRTRDRGQETQYF. The DNA for the CDR3 is TGTGCCAGCAGGACCCGGGACAGGGGGCAGGAGACCCAGTACTTC.

In this sample, this clone turned up once. The rearrangement joins TRBV5-1 to TRBJ2-2, with a possible D match to TRBD1 (6 bases). V was cut by 4 bases and J by 2 bases, with 12 bases left in between. The CDR3 extends over 15 amino acids. CDR1 SGHRS and CDR2 YFSETQ come from the germline V gene. The CDR3 region has the DNA TGCGCCAGCAGCATCCTGGACAGCAACACCGGGGAGCTGTTTTTT. Its translation is CASSILDSNTGELFF.